A selection of T cell receptor beta chains follows, all from one sample in a study of CD8 T cells in Susac syndrome. TCRdb reprocessed the immunoSEQ multiplex PCR reads with MiXCR, giving one entry per CDR3 protein. The sample holds tens of thousands of distinct CDR3 sequences; roughly 93% are singletons and the top ten take 0.45% to 0.65%. Input material: CD8+ T cells from PBMCs. The receptors stem from a human donor in good health. Each CDR3 is given with its conserved first and last residue. The order of the fields is J gene, D gene, V gene, CDR3 protein. A D gene is named only where the DNA matches it firmly.

j_gene: TRBJ2-5; d_gene: .; v_gene: TRBV6-5; CDR3aa: CASSFDSYQETQYF
j_gene: TRBJ2-1; d_gene: .; v_gene: TRBV30; CDR3aa: CAWSVGNEQFF
j_gene: TRBJ2-3; d_gene: .; v_gene: TRBV7-6; CDR3aa: CASSLTGPRDTQYF
j_gene: TRBJ2-7; d_gene: .; v_gene: TRBV7-7; CDR3aa: CASSPGMNSYEQYF
j_gene: TRBJ1-2; d_gene: .; v_gene: TRBV7-9; CDR3aa: CASANRGYGYTF
j_gene: TRBJ2-3; d_gene: TRBD2; v_gene: TRBV11-2; CDR3aa: CASSFVTSVGDTQYF
j_gene: TRBJ2-7; d_gene: TRBD2; v_gene: TRBV4-1; CDR3aa: CASSQGLAGEREQYF
j_gene: TRBJ2-3; d_gene: .; v_gene: TRBV29-1; CDR3aa: CSVEEWSSTDTQYF
j_gene: TRBJ2-7; d_gene: TRBD2; v_gene: TRBV9; CDR3aa: CASSVGSGRPYEQYF
j_gene: TRBJ2-1; d_gene: .; v_gene: TRBV7-9; CDR3aa: CGTKGHDNEQFF
j_gene: TRBJ2-6; d_gene: .; v_gene: TRBV3-1; CDR3aa: CASSQDLTGANVLTF
j_gene: TRBJ2-7; d_gene: .; v_gene: TRBV6-5; CDR3aa: CASSYTESHEQYF
j_gene: TRBJ1-2; d_gene: .; v_gene: TRBV28; CDR3aa: CASSDPRGYTF
j_gene: TRBJ2-7; d_gene: TRBD1; v_gene: TRBV10-3; CDR3aa: CAISESKGQAPQEQYF
j_gene: TRBJ2-4; d_gene: TRBD2; v_gene: TRBV2; CDR3aa: CASILAGAKNIQYF
j_gene: TRBJ2-1; d_gene: TRBD1; v_gene: TRBV6-1; CDR3aa: CASTEGTGGYNEQFF
j_gene: TRBJ2-3; d_gene: TRBD2; v_gene: TRBV28; CDR3aa: CASSLGSGRLRTQYF
j_gene: TRBJ2-7; d_gene: .; v_gene: TRBV28; CDR3aa: CASSQGANYEQYF
j_gene: TRBJ2-6; d_gene: TRBD2; v_gene: TRBV10-3; CDR3aa: CAISDIELAGVFSGANVLTF
j_gene: TRBJ2-5; d_gene: .; v_gene: TRBV7-9; CDR3aa: CASSQFVGDLIPQETQYF
j_gene: TRBJ2-4; d_gene: TRBD2; v_gene: TRBV20-1; CDR3aa: CSARDLAGAGNIQYF
j_gene: TRBJ2-1; d_gene: TRBD2; v_gene: TRBV13; CDR3aa: CASSPPPSGRANEQFF
j_gene: TRBJ2-5; d_gene: .; v_gene: TRBV20-1; CDR3aa: CSAPHGPRGTRGLETQYF
j_gene: TRBJ2-5; d_gene: .; v_gene: TRBV27; CDR3aa: CASGLAQETQYF
j_gene: TRBJ2-1; d_gene: TRBD2; v_gene: TRBV4-1; CDR3aa: CASMALAGTYNEQFF
j_gene: TRBJ2-7; d_gene: .; v_gene: TRBV28; CDR3aa: CASSLLAENGPYEQYF
j_gene: TRBJ2-2; d_gene: .; v_gene: TRBV2; CDR3aa: CASSSSYTGELFF
j_gene: TRBJ1-5; d_gene: .; v_gene: TRBV4-1; CDR3aa: CASSQDTGVLGAQHF
j_gene: TRBJ2-7; d_gene: .; v_gene: TRBV29-1; CDR3aa: CSVRGTSVYEQYF
j_gene: TRBJ1-4; d_gene: .; v_gene: TRBV27; CDR3aa: CASSLFLGPPNEKLFF
j_gene: TRBJ2-7; d_gene: TRBD2; v_gene: TRBV2; CDR3aa: CASSPTTTSGFEYF
j_gene: TRBJ2-3; d_gene: .; v_gene: TRBV30; CDR3aa: CAWSQGTDTQYF
j_gene: TRBJ2-7; d_gene: .; v_gene: TRBV29-1; CDR3aa: CSVADMGDDEQYF
j_gene: TRBJ2-1; d_gene: .; v_gene: TRBV29-1; CDR3aa: CSVGGSYNEQFF
j_gene: TRBJ1-1; d_gene: .; v_gene: TRBV19; CDR3aa: CASKEGSTEAFF
j_gene: TRBJ1-5; d_gene: TRBD1; v_gene: TRBV2; CDR3aa: CASSEASQGDQPQHF
j_gene: TRBJ1-1; d_gene: .; v_gene: TRBV7-9; CDR3aa: CASSGGRTANTEAFF
j_gene: TRBJ2-7; d_gene: TRBD2; v_gene: TRBV3-1; CDR3aa: CASSQDTSGRYEQYF
j_gene: TRBJ2-2; d_gene: .; v_gene: TRBV3-1; CDR3aa: CASSQERTLTGELFF
j_gene: TRBJ2-3; d_gene: TRBD2; v_gene: TRBV7-8; CDR3aa: CASSLDPSGSSDTQYF
j_gene: TRBJ2-2; d_gene: TRBD1; v_gene: TRBV27; CDR3aa: CASSQGQVLANTGELFF
j_gene: TRBJ1-5; d_gene: .; v_gene: TRBV28; CDR3aa: CASSSGQPQHF
j_gene: TRBJ2-2; d_gene: .; v_gene: TRBV9; CDR3aa: CASQALATNTGELFF
j_gene: TRBJ1-1; d_gene: .; v_gene: TRBV6-5; CDR3aa: CACGEEVAEAFF
j_gene: TRBJ2-1; d_gene: TRBD2; v_gene: TRBV4-2; CDR3aa: CASSQGLAGVSSYNEQFF
j_gene: TRBJ2-7; d_gene: .; v_gene: TRBV13; CDR3aa: CASSPTGTVTYEQYF
j_gene: TRBJ1-1; d_gene: .; v_gene: TRBV5-4; CDR3aa: CASRAEPNLNTEAFF
j_gene: TRBJ2-3; d_gene: .; v_gene: TRBV28; CDR3aa: CASSTGPDTQYF
j_gene: TRBJ1-1; d_gene: .; v_gene: TRBV19; CDR3aa: CASSIRDSAALEAFF
j_gene: TRBJ2-7; d_gene: .; v_gene: TRBV11-2; CDR3aa: CASSLESYEQYF
j_gene: TRBJ2-5; d_gene: .; v_gene: TRBV6-1; CDR3aa: CASSEVHTQETQYF